Following are 11 T cell receptor beta chains from one sample sequenced in a study of cytomegalovirus exposure and HLA in healthy donors. PCR amplification relied on 60 Vbeta primers (plus 13 Jbeta primers). The table came from immunoSEQ multiplex PCR; TCRdb's copy has only in-frame clones and leaves some out. Of roughly 220,000 clones detected, approximately 85% appear once; the ten largest clones hold less than 3%. The specimen sequenced was PBMCs. The receptor set was obtained from a woman aged 40 to 50 in good health and CMV-seronegative.

V and J are TRBV7-9 and TRBJ2-2; D is perhaps TRBD1 (6 bases). The V gene lost 1 base and the J gene lost 1 base, with 10 bases spanning the gap. The CDR3 has 16 residues. CDR1 SEHNR and CDR2 FQNEAQ come from the germline V gene (reference sequence). The CDR3 bases are TGTGCCAGCAGCTTAGAGGGCAGGGGGAACACCGGGGAGCTGTTTTTT. Amino acids: CASSLEGRGNTGELFF.

This chain uses TRBV29-1 with TRBJ2-7; the match to TRBD1 covers 8 bases. The CDR3 covers 16 residues. Germline CDR1 SQVTM, CDR2 ANQGSEA. The V segment lost 2 bases and the J segment 6 bases; nucleotides outside the gene matches: 15. For the CDR3, the DNA is TGCAGCGTTGAATTATTTAGGCCAGGGGGCATCGGCGAGCAGTACTTC. This gives the protein CSVELFRPGGIGEQYF.

The V call is TRBV7-8, the J call TRBJ1-4, with TRBD1 matching 7 bases. CDR1 SGHVS and CDR2 FQNEAQ come from the germline V gene. The CDR3 totals 16 residues. J was trimmed by 3 bases and V by 5 bases; bases with no gene match: 9. The CDR3 is CASSSDRARANEKLFF. In DNA form, the CDR3 reads TGTGCCAGCAGCAGCGACAGGGCTAGGGCTAATGAAAAACTGTTTTTT.

The chain couples TRBV11-2 to TRBJ2-1; D uncertain. Germline CDR1 reads SGHAT; CDR2 reads FQNNGV. The germline V and J ends were trimmed by 3 bases and 9 bases, with 12 bases remaining between them. This CDR3 is 13 amino acids long. This CDR3 is CASSFPQRAEQFF. CDR3 bases: TGTGCCAGCAGCTTTCCCCAGCGAGCTGAGCAGTTCTTC.

The CDR3 coding sequence is TGTGCCAGCAGCTTAGATAGCGGGGGCCTTGTTAGGGAGCAGTACTTC. It codes for CASSLDSGGLVREQYF. This rearrangement joins TRBV11-2 to TRBJ2-7, with TRBD2 matching 9 bases. After removal of 0 bases from V and 7 bases from J, the junction contained 10 bases not matched to a gene. Germline CDR1 and CDR2: SGHAT and FQNNGV. This CDR3 is built from 16 residues. Variable domain in full (rest from reference TRBV11-2 and TRBJ2-7): EAGVAQSPRYKIIEKRQSVAFWCNPISGHATLYWYQQILGQGPKLLIQFQNNGVVDDSQLPKDRFSAERLKGVDSTLKIQPAKLEDSAVYLCASSLDSGGLVREQYFGPGTRLTVT.

The rearrangement joins TRBV6-1 to TRBJ2-7; TRBD1 agrees at 7 bases. The CDR3 has 15 residues. Germline-derived CDR1 and CDR2 are MNHNS and SASEGT. Trimming at V came to 4 bases and at J to 3 bases, leaving 9 bases not matched to a gene. The CDR3 region is CASSVRDSGGYEQYF. In DNA form, the CDR3 reads TGTGCCAGCAGTGTCCGGGACAGTGGAGGCTACGAGCAGTACTTC.

This chain links TRBV2 with TRBJ1-1, with unresolved D. CDR3 length: 13 amino acids. The V and J ends lost 7 bases and 1 base respectively, with 10 bases between them. Germline CDR1 is SNHLY and CDR2 is FYNNEI. In nucleotides, the CDR3 is TGTGCCAGCACTACAGAGACGAACACTGAAGCTTTCTTT. It yields the protein CASTTETNTEAFF.

This chain links TRBV7-9 with TRBJ2-7; 9 bases are shared with TRBD1. V lost 5 bases, J lost 2 bases, and 13 bases stayed unmatched. Per germline, CDR1 SEHNR and CDR2 FQNEAQ (reference sequence). The CDR3 has 17 residues. CDR3 nucleotide sequence: TGTGCCAGCAGCCCCGGTGCAAAGGGACAGGGCACCTACGAGCAGTACTTC. This translates into CASSPGAKGQGTYEQYF.

This sequence joins TRBV4-1 and TRBJ1-5; 8 nucleotides agree with TRBD1. Germline V gene sequence: CDR1 MGHRA, CDR2 YSYEKL. The CDR3 extends over 14 amino acids. Germline trimming cut 6 bases from V and 7 bases from J; bases unmatched to any gene: 8. The CDR3 loop reads CASSQLQGGQPQHF. The DNA for the CDR3 is TGCGCCAGCAGTCAGTTACAGGGGGGACAGCCCCAGCATTTT.

The V call is TRBV5-5, the J call TRBJ2-3; maybe TRBD2 (5 bases). The CDR3 consists of 16 residues. V was clipped by 1 base and J by 2 bases, with 14 bases between them. Germline V gene lookup returns CDR1 SGHKS and CDR2 YYEKEE (reference sequence). The CDR3 is CASSLLVAGVTDTQYF. CDR3 in DNA: TGTGCCAGCAGCTTGTTAGTTGCGGGTGTCACAGATACGCAGTATTTT.

The chain couples TRBV30 to TRBJ1-6, with D maybe TRBD1 (6 bases). Germline assignment: CDR1 GTSNPN and CDR2 SVGIG (reference sequence). Trimming cost V 4 bases and J 10 bases, with 8 bases left between them. The CDR3 has 11 residues. The DNA of the CDR3 is TGTGCCTGGAACAGGGAATCACCCCTCCACTTT. Translation: CAWNRESPLHF.